This TCR beta chain was captured in a study of T-cell reconstitution after alpha-beta-depleted transplantation in children. The CDR3 consists of 15 residues. The germline V gene encodes CDR1 SGHDT and CDR2 YYEEEE. V was pared by 6 bases and J by 5 bases, with 11 bases of the junction left unmatched. Unique molecular identifiers were used to barcode this TCRbeta library. TCRdb re-analysed the PCR reads in MiXCR, keeping a single row per CDR3 protein. The profile shows some 350,000 distinct CDR3 sequences, under 20% of them singletons. This clonotype was counted at least ten times. Sequencing was performed on PBMCs, mostly from graft donor cells, taken 360 days after TCRalphabeta/CD19-depleted stem cell transplant. The TCR comes from a male patient under 10 years old who had a stem cell transplant for acute lymphoblastic leukemia, so the T cells may come from the graft donor. The chain joins TRBV5-6 to TRBJ2-5; 9 bases agree with TRBD1. The DNA for the CDR3 is TGTGCCAGCATGATGTGGGACAGGGTCAAGGAGACCCAGTACTTC. Amino acids: CASMMWDRVKETQYF.